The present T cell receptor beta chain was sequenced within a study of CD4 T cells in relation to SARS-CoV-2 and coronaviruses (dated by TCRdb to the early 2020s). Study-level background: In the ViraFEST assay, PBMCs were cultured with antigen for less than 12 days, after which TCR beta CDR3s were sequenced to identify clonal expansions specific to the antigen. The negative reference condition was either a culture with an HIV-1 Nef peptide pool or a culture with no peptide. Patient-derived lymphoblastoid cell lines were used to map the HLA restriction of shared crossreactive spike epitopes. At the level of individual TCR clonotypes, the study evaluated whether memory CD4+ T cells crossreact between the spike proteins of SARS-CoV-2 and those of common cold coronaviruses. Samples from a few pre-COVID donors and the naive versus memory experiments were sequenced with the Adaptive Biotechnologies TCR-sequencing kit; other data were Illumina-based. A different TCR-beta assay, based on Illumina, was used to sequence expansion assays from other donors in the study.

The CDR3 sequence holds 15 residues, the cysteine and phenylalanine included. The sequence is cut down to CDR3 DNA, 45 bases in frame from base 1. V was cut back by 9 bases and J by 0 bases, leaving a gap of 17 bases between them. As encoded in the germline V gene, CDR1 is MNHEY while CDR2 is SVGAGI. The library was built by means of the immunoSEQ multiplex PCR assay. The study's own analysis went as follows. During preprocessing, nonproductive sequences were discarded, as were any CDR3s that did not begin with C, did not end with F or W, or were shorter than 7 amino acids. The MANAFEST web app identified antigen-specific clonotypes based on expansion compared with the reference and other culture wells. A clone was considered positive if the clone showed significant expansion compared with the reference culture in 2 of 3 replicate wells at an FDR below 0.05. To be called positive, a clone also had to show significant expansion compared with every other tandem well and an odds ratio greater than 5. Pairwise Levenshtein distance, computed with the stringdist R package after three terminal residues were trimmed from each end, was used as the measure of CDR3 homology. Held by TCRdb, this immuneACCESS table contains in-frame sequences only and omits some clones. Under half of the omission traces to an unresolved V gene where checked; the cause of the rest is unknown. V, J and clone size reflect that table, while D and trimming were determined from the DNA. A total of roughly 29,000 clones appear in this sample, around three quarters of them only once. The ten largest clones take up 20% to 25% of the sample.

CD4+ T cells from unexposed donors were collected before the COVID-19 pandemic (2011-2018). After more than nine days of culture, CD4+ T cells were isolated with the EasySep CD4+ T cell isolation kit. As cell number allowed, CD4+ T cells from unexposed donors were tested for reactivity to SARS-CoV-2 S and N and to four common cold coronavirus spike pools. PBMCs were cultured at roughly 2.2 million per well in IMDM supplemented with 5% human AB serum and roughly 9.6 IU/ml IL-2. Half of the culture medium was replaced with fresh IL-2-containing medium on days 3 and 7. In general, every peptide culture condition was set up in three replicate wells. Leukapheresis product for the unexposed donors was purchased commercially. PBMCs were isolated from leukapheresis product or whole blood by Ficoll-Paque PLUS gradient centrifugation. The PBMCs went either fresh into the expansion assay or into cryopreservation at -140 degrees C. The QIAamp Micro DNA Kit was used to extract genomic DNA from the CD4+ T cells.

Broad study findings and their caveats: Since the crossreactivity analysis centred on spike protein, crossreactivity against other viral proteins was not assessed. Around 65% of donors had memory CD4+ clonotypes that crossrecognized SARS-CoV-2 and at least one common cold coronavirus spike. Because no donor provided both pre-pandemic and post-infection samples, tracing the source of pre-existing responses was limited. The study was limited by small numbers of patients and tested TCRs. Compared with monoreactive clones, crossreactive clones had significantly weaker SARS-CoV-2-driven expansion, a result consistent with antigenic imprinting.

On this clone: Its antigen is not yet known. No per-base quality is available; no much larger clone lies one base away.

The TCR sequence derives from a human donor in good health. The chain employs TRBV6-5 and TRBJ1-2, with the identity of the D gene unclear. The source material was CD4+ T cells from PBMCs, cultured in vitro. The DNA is TGTGCCAGTGCGCCTACCTTTCAGGCTAACTATGGCTACACCTTC. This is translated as CASAPTFQANYGYTF.